The 31 T cell receptor beta chains presented below share a single source sample, sequenced in a study of blood T cell repertoires in COVID-19. Measured with immunoSEQ multiplex PCR; TCRdb has only the in-frame clones, and not every one. The sample includes roughly 400,000 clones, more than 70% of them seen just once. The sequencing sample was made of peripheral blood. All receptors come from an older woman with COVID-19, enrolled during active disease.

Only one count was recorded for this clone. This chain joins TRBV14 and TRBJ2-7; 7 bases agree with TRBD1. Germline V CDR1 and CDR2: SGHDN, FVKESK. The V gene end was trimmed by 5 bases and the J gene end by 0 bases; junction bases not matched to a gene: 7. The CDR3 extends over 15 amino acids. The CDR3 loop reads CASSKDRFSSYEQYF. CDR3 DNA: TGTGCCAGCAGCAAGGACAGGTTTAGCTCCTACGAGCAGTACTTC.

The V call is TRBV24-1, the J call TRBJ2-7; TRBD1 matches 10 bases. Germline V gene sequence: CDR1 KGHDR, CDR2 SFDVKD. V shed 7 bases and J 0 bases; nucleotides not matched to a gene: 11. The CDR3 sequence is 17 residues long. Here the CDR3 DNA reads TGTGCCACCAGCCCGGCCGGGACAGGGGTTTACTCCTACGAGCAGTACTTC. Residues: CATSPAGTGVYSYEQYF.

V usage is TRBV2 and J usage is TRBJ2-2; 10 bases agree with TRBD1. V shed 7 bases, J shed 6 bases, and the junction held 5 bases outside the gene matches. Germline CDR1 reads SNHLY; CDR2 reads FYNNEI. The CDR3 length is 14 residues. This CDR3 reads CASTRDRGSGELFF. In DNA form, the CDR3 reads TGTGCCAGCACCCGGGACAGGGGTTCCGGGGAGCTGTTTTTT.

The rearrangement links TRBV11-3 to TRBJ2-1; a weak D match, TRBD2 (5 bases). Germline assignment: CDR1 SGHNT and CDR2 YENEEA. The CDR3 is made up of 14 amino acids. V was shortened by 1 base and J by 4 bases, with 8 bases between the two germline ends. In nucleotides, the CDR3 is TGTGCCAGCAGCTTAGGAGCGGATTACAATGAGCAGTTCTTC. Translated: CASSLGADYNEQFF.

This clone has a handful of counts. The rearrangement joins TRBV5-6 to TRBJ1-2, with D unresolved. The V gene's germline CDR1 is SGHDT and CDR2 YYEEEE. The CDR3 is made up of 13 amino acids. Trimming shortened V by 4 bases and J by 1 base, and 8 bases separated the two germline ends. The CDR3 protein is CASSDGVNYGYTF. CDR3 DNA: TGTGCCAGCAGCGACGGGGTTAACTATGGCTACACCTTC.

This sequence joins TRBV27 and TRBJ2-3; possibly TRBD2 for D (6 bases). This CDR3 spans 14 amino acids. The germline gives CDR1 MNHEY, CDR2 SMNVEV (reference sequence). Trimming left V 5 bases short and J 6 bases short, with 15 bases between. CDR3 nucleotide sequence: TGTGCCAGCAGTCGGAGAGTAGGGAGGGATACGCAGTATTTT. Its protein product is CASSRRVGRDTQYF.

This clone was seen only a few times. V and J are TRBV5-1 and TRBJ1-4, with TRBD1 matching 8 bases. There are 15 residues in the CDR3. CDR1 and CDR2 from the germline V gene are SGHRS and YFSETQ. The V segment lost 2 bases and the J segment 8 bases; nucleotides outside the gene matches: 8. The CDR3 nucleotides read TGCGCCAGCAGCTTCAGCAGGGGGCTAGGAGAAAAACTGTTTTTT. It yields the protein CASSFSRGLGEKLFF. The variable domain in full, with the rest retrieved from reference TRBV5-1 and TRBJ1-4, is KAGVTQTPRYLIKTRGQQVTLSCSPISGHRSVSWYQQTPGQGLQFLFEYFSETQRNKGNFPGRFSGRQFSNSRSEMNVSTLELGDSALYLCASSFSRGLGEKLFFGSGTQLSVL.

The J gene is TRBJ1-3, the V gene TRBV7-2; D perhaps matches TRBD1 (6 bases). Trimming stripped 4 bases from V and 10 bases from J, with 20 bases between. This CDR3 is built from 15 residues. In germline, CDR1 is SGHTA, CDR2 FQGNSA. The CDR3, as DNA: TGTGCCAGCAGCTACCCAGAGGACAGACCCCATACCATATATTTT. Its translation: CASSYPEDRPHTIYF.

This clone was observed a few times. The rearrangement links TRBV19 to TRBJ1-5, with TRBD1 matching over 7 bases. V was pared by 1 base and J by 2 bases, with 11 bases of the junction left unmatched. Germline CDR1 is LNHDA and CDR2 is SQIVND (reference sequence). The length of the CDR3 is 18 residues. Here the CDR3 reads CASSIGWRGPDGNQPQHF. In DNA, the CDR3 is TGTGCCAGTAGTATAGGGTGGAGGGGGCCGGATGGCAATCAGCCCCAGCATTTT.

This clone came up once. The CDR3 DNA reads TGTGCCAGTACCAGGACAGGGGCGACACGCGCGGATGGCTACACCTTC. Amino acid sequence: CASTRTGATRADGYTF. This chain connects TRBV19 to TRBJ1-2; 9 bases map to TRBD1. The CDR3 sequence is 16 residues long. Germline V CDR1 and CDR2: LNHDA, SQIVND (reference sequence). The V and J ends lost 7 bases and 6 bases, in that order; junction bases with no gene match: 15.

The J gene is TRBJ2-7, the V gene TRBV28; TRBD1 matches at 11 bases. V dropped 5 bases and J dropped 1; count of bases not matched to a gene: 4. CDR1 and CDR2 from the germline V gene are MDHEN and SYDVKM. This CDR3 is built from 15 residues. Written as DNA, the CDR3 is TGTGCCAGCAGTCCCTGGGACAGGGGGTCCTACGAGCAGTACTTC. Its translation: CASSPWDRGSYEQYF.

The chain employs TRBV6-1 and TRBJ2-1; tentatively, D is TRBD2 (6 bases). The germline V gene has CDR1 MNHNS and CDR2 SASEGT. This CDR3 contains 15 residues. The V end lost 2 bases, the J end lost 8 bases, and 16 bases lay between the germline ends. For the CDR3, the DNA is TGTGCCAGCAGTGAACGGGACTTACAACTCGATGAGCAGTTCTTC. It codes for CASSERDLQLDEQFF.

In nucleotides, the CDR3 is TGTGCCAGCAGTGAATGGTGGGACAGTCATCCTAACTATGGCTACACCTTC. Amino acids: CASSEWWDSHPNYGYTF. The chain links TRBV25-1 to TRBJ1-2; 7 bases line up with TRBD1. J gave up 0 bases and V 1 base, and 8 bases lay outside the gene matches. The CDR3 runs to 17 residues. Germline V lookup: CDR1 MGHDK, CDR2 SYGVNS.

This chain connects TRBV12-3 or TRBV12-4 to TRBJ1-2; D is unresolved. V dropped 6 bases and J dropped 6 bases, with 11 bases sitting between them. The CDR3 is 12 residues long. Here the CDR3 reads CASSSRENGYTF. CDR3 coding DNA: TGTGCCAGCAGCTCACGGGAAAATGGCTACACCTTC.

The gene calls are TRBV13 and TRBJ2-3, with TRBD2 matching 14 bases. Germline loops: CDR1 PRHDT, CDR2 FYEKMQ (reference sequence). The V segment lost 0 bases and the J segment 8 bases; nucleotides outside the gene matches: 13. The CDR3 is 19 residues long. Here the CDR3 reads CASSLGVGTSGGVSGTQYF. Here the CDR3 DNA reads TGTGCCAGCAGCTTAGGAGTGGGGACTAGCGGGGGCGTTTCGGGTACGCAGTATTTT.

The genes are TRBV29-1 and TRBJ2-1; 9 bases fit TRBD1. The CDR3 consists of 14 residues. V trimming: 4 bases; J trimming: 3 bases; junction bases outside the gene matches: 4. Germline V gene sequence: CDR1 SQVTM, CDR2 ANQGSEA. The CDR3 region is CSVGRQGGYNEQFF. In DNA form, the CDR3 reads TGCAGCGTTGGACGACAGGGGGGCTACAATGAGCAGTTCTTC.

Details on this clone: Other DNA sequences in this specimen translate into the identical CDR3. The chain joins TRBV7-6 to TRBJ1-5; 8 nucleotides agree with TRBD1. Trimming removed 4 bases from V and 4 bases from J; junction bases left unmatched: 6. The CDR3 is made up of 15 amino acids. Germline V CDR1 and CDR2: SGHVS, FNYEAQ. DNA of the CDR3: TGTGCCAGCAGCTCGGGGACAGGCCGAAATCAGCCCCAGCATTTT. The encoded protein is CASSSGTGRNQPQHF.

The CDR3 nucleotides read TGTGCCAGCAGCCAAGAGGCTCCCCCGAACACTGAAGCTTTCTTT. Protein sequence: CASSQEAPPNTEAFF. V usage is TRBV3-1 (or the pseudogene TRBV3-2) and J usage is TRBJ1-1, with D uncertain. The CDR3 contains 15 residues. The V gene's germline CDR1 is LGHDT and CDR2 YNNKEL (reference sequence). Trimming stripped 0 bases from V and 1 base from J, with 9 bases between.

CDR3 loop: CASSSRTGGSSTEAFF. CDR3 nucleotides: TGCGCCAGCAGCTCTCGGACAGGGGGGAGTAGCACTGAAGCTTTCTTT. The J gene is TRBJ1-1, the V gene TRBV5-1, with TRBD1 identical over 10 bases. Germline V gives CDR1 SGHRS, CDR2 YFSETQ. The CDR3 has 16 residues. After removal of 3 bases from V and 4 bases from J, the junction contained 9 bases not matched to a gene.

Turning to this clone: Different DNA sequences within this sample yield the same CDR3. This chain links TRBV18 with TRBJ2-7, with 7 bases fitting TRBD1. This CDR3 is built from 14 residues. With 1 base clipped from V and 1 base from J, the junction kept 1 base outside the gene matches. CDR1 is KGHSH, CDR2 LQKENI, per germline. The CDR3 coding sequence is TGTGCCAGCTCACCACAGACAGGGTCCTACGAGCAGTACTTC. Protein: CASSPQTGSYEQYF.

This sequence joins TRBV19 and TRBJ2-5, with D perhaps TRBD2 (5 bases). Germline V gene lookup returns CDR1 LNHDA and CDR2 SQIVND (reference sequence). V gave up 6 bases and J gave up 7 bases, with 15 bases separating them. The CDR3 loop spans 13 amino acids. The CDR3 DNA reads as TGTGCCAGTAGGAACCCTACCGAGGGGACCCAGTACTTC. Its translation is CASRNPTEGTQYF.

The chain links TRBV3-1 (or the pseudogene TRBV3-2) to TRBJ2-7, with 16 nucleotides matching TRBD2. CDR3 length equals 16 residues. Germline values: CDR1 LGHDT, CDR2 YNNKEL (reference sequence). Trimming removed 4 bases from V and 12 bases from J; junction bases left unmatched: 12. The CDR3, as DNA: TGTGCCAGCAGCCCCTGGGGTGGGACTAGCGGGGGGGCCGCGTACTTC. It specifies CASSPWGGTSGGAAYF.

The rearrangement uses TRBV5-1 and TRBJ1-2; 8 nucleotides line up with TRBD1. J was trimmed by 1 base and V by 2 bases; bases with no gene match: 7. The germline CDR1 and CDR2 sequences are SGHRS and YFSETQ. The CDR3 runs to 16 residues. In DNA, the CDR3 is TGCGCCAGCAGCTTCGAGAGCAGGGGGCGTAACTATGGCTACACCTTC. This gives the protein CASSFESRGRNYGYTF.

The chain carries TRBV7-9 and TRBJ1-2; TRBD1 agrees at 10 bases. The CDR3 extends over 15 amino acids. With V trimmed by 4 bases and J by 1 base, 3 bases remained unmatched. The germline V gene has CDR1 SEHNR and CDR2 FQNEAQ (reference sequence). CDR3 amino acids: CASSSDRGLNYGYTF. The DNA of the CDR3 is TGTGCCAGCAGCTCCGACAGGGGGCTTAACTATGGCTACACCTTC.

This chain uses TRBV5-1 with TRBJ2-1; TRBD2 might be the D (5 bases). CDR1 and CDR2 from the germline V gene are SGHRS and YFSETQ. V was trimmed by 2 bases and J by 9 bases, leaving 15 bases between them. This CDR3 has 14 residues. CDR3 in DNA: TGCGCCAGCAGCTTAGAGGGAATCACCGGTGAGCAGTTCTTC. Translation gives CASSLEGITGEQFF.

This CDR3 reads CRSGEAFF. As DNA, the CDR3 is TGCAGGTCGGGGGAAGCTTTCTTT. The J gene is TRBJ1-1, the V gene TRBV20-1; D unresolved. Germline V gene sequence: CDR1 DFQATT, CDR2 SNEGSKA (reference sequence). This CDR3 has 8 residues.

V is TRBV5-4 and J is TRBJ1-2, with D unclear. The germline CDR1 and CDR2 sequences are SGHNT and YYREEE (reference sequence). The V gene lost 2 bases and the J gene lost 1 base, with 6 bases spanning the gap. This CDR3 has 13 amino acids. The CDR3 is CASSFEGNYGYTF. In DNA, the CDR3 is TGTGCCAGCAGCTTTGAGGGTAACTATGGCTACACCTTC. Full variable domain (outside the CDR3, taken from reference TRBV5-4 and TRBJ1-2): ETGVTQSPTHLIKTRGQQVTLRCSSQSGHNTVSWYQQALGQGPQFIFQYYREEENGRGNFPPRFSGLQFPNYSSELNVNALELDDSALYLCASSFEGNYGYTFGSGTRLTVV.

Concerning this clone itself: The identical CDR3 is also encoded by other nucleotide sequences in the sample. CDR3 coding DNA: TGTGCCTGGAGTGTACAAGCAGGGGGCAATCAGCCCCAGCATTTT. It encodes CAWSVQAGGNQPQHF. The chain couples TRBV30 to TRBJ1-5; the D gene is possibly TRBD1 (6 bases). Trimming pared 0 bases from V and 2 bases from J, leaving 11 bases between. The CDR3 is 15 residues long. Germline assignment: CDR1 GTSNPN and CDR2 SVGIG (reference sequence).

The CDR3 is CASSQGPRGVSPLHF. The CDR3 DNA is TGTGCCAGCAGCCAAGGGCCCAGGGGAGTATCACCCCTCCACTTT. The J gene is TRBJ1-6, the V gene TRBV4-2; D might be TRBD1 (6 bases). In germline, CDR1 is LGHNA, CDR2 YNFKEQ. V lost 1 base and J 10 bases, leaving 14 bases between the germline ends. The CDR3 is 15 residues long.

This rearrangement joins TRBV3-1 (or the pseudogene TRBV3-2) to TRBJ2-1; 7 positions match TRBD2. V lost 2 bases to trimming and J lost 3 bases; unmatched junction nucleotides: 10. Germline lookup yields CDR1 LGHDT and CDR2 YNNKEL (reference sequence). The CDR3 is 17 residues long. CDR3 in amino acids: CASSQLFRWDYYNEQFF. The CDR3 DNA follows: TGTGCCAGCAGCCAATTGTTTAGGTGGGACTACTACAATGAGCAGTTCTTC.

The chain links TRBV6-4 to TRBJ2-3; D unclear. V dropped 4 bases and J dropped 4 bases, with 21 bases sitting between them. This CDR3 is 17 amino acids long. Germline V gene data show CDR1 as MRHNA and CDR2 as SNTAGT. In DNA form, the CDR3 reads TGTGCCAGCAGTGGGGTTCCGGAGACCGAAAAACCAGATACGCAGTATTTT. Its translation is CASSGVPETEKPDTQYF.